A selection of T cell receptor beta chains follows, all from one sample in a study of T cell responses to AZD1222 COVID-19 vaccine. Measured with immunoSEQ multiplex PCR; TCRdb has only the in-frame clones, and not every one. The sample has approximately 97,000 clones, approximately 84% seen once. The specimen was peripheral blood, collected on day 0 of AZD1222 vaccination. The receptor set was obtained from an adult in good health. CDR3s include the opening cysteine and the closing phenylalanine or tryptophan. D genes are given only for firm matches. Some rows mark clone size as missing; the rest say once, few, many or name a class of expanded clone.

clone size	J gene	V gene	D gene	CDR3 DNA	CDR3 protein
.	TRBJ2-1	TRBV13	.	TGTGCCAGCAGCCAGTACAATGAGCAGTTCTTC	CASSQYNEQFF
.	TRBJ2-1	TRBV4-3	.	TGCGCCAGCAGCCAAGATTGGGGGTCCTACAATGAGCAGTTCTTC	CASSQDWGSYNEQFF
.	TRBJ1-1	TRBV5-1	.	TGCGCCAGCAGCCGAGGCGACACAGGAGGCACTGAAGCTTTCTTT	CASSRGDTGGTEAFF
.	TRBJ2-2	TRBV24-1	.	TGTGCCACCAGGGGACTGAACACCGGGGAGCTGTTTTTT	CATRGLNTGELFF
once	TRBJ2-1	TRBV4-2	TRBD1	TGTGCCAGCAGCCCAAGGGGACAGGGCATCCCGGGGCAGTTCTTC	CASSPRGQGIPGQFF
.	TRBJ1-2	TRBV9	.	TGTGCCAGGCCTAGTTCCTATGGCTACACCTTC	CARPSSYGYTF
.	TRBJ2-1	TRBV6-5	.	TGTGCCAGCAGTCGCGACGGTCATGAGCAGTTCTTC	CASSRDGHEQFF
.	TRBJ2-3	TRBV20-1	.	TGCAGTGCTAGTGACCCGGGTATCGGTGATACGCAGTATTTT	CSASDPGIGDTQYF
few	TRBJ2-7	TRBV6-2/TRBV6-3	TRBD2	TGTGCCAGCAGTTACACCCTGGGACTAGCGGAGAGCTACGAGCAGTACTTC	CASSYTLGLAESYEQYF
.	TRBJ1-1	TRBV6-5	TRBD1	TGTGCCAGCAGGACAGGGGAGTGGAACACTGAAGCTTTCTTT	CASRTGEWNTEAFF
.	TRBJ1-1	TRBV7-2	.	TGTGCCAGCACCCTTTTTGGGGTGAACACTGAAGCTTTCTTT	CASTLFGVNTEAFF
.	TRBJ1-1	TRBV2	TRBD1	TGTGCCAGCAGGCCACAGGGGAGGGCCAACACTGAAGCTTTCTTT	CASRPQGRANTEAFF
.	TRBJ2-7	TRBV7-9	.	TGTGCCAGCAGCTTGGAAGTCCGACTCAACGAGCAGTACTTC	CASSLEVRLNEQYF
.	TRBJ2-1	TRBV24-1	TRBD2	TGTGCCACCAGTGCCCCACTAGCGGGAGTAGGCTATGAGCAGTTCTTC	CATSAPLAGVGYEQFF
.	TRBJ2-2	TRBV7-2	.	TGTGCCAGCAGTCTAGGATGGACCGGGGAGCTGTTTTTT	CASSLGWTGELFF
.	TRBJ1-5	TRBV6-2/TRBV6-3	.	TGTGCCAGCAGTTACTCGAAAGGAGGGGCAAATCAGCCCCAGCATTTT	CASSYSKGGANQPQHF
.	TRBJ1-3	TRBV6-5	.	TGTGCCACCGAACCGGGGGGCTCTGGAAACACCATATATTTT	CATEPGGSGNTIYF
.	TRBJ1-2	TRBV28	.	TGTGCCAGCACGAATTTAGGGTTGACGGGGGCGCAGAAGGGCTACACCTTC	CASTNLGLTGAQKGYTF